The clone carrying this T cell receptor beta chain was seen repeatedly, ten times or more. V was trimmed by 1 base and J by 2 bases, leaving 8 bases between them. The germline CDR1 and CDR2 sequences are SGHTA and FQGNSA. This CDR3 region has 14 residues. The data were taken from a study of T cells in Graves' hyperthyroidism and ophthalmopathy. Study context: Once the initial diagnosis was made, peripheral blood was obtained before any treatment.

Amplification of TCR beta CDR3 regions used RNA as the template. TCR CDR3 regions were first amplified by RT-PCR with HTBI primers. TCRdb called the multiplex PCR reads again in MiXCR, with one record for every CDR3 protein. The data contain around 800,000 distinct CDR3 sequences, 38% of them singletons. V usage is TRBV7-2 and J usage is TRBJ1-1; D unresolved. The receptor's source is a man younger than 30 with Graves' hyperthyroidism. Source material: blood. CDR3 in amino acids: CASSLGAANTEAFF. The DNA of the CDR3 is TGTGCCAGCAGCTTAGGGGCGGCAAACACTGAAGCTTTCTTT. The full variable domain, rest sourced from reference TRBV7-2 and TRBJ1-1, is GAGVSQSPSNKVTEKGKDVELRCDPISGHTALYWYRQSLGQGLEFLIYFQGNSAPDKSGLPSDRFSAERTGGSVSTLTIQRTQQEDSAVYLCASSLGAANTEAFFGQGTRLTVV.